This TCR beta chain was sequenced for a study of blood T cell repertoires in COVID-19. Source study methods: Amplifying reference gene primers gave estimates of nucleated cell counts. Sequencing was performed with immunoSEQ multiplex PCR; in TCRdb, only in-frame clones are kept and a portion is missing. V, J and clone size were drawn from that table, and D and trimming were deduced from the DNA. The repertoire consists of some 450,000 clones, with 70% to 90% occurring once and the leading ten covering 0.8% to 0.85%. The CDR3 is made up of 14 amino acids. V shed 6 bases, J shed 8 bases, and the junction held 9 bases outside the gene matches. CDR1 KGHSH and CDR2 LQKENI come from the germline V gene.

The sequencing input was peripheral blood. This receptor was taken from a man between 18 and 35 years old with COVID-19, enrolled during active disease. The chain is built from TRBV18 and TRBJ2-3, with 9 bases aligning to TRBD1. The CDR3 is CASSQGQGEATQYF. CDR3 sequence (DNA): TGTGCCAGCTCCCAGGGACAGGGTGAAGCTACGCAGTATTTT.